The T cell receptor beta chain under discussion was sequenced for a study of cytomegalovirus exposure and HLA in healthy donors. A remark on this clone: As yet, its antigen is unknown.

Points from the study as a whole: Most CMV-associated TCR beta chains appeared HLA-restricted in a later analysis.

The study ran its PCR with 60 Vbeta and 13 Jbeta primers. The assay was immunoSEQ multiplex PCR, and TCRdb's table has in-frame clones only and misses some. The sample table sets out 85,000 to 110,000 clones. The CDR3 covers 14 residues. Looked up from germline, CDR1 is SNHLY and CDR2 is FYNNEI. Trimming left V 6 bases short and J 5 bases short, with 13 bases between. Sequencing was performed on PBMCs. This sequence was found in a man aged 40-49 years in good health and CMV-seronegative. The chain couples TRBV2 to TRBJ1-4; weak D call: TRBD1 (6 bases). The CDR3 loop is CASRVRGGNEKLFF. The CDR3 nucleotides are TGTGCCAGCAGGGTCAGGGGAGGGAATGAAAAACTGTTTTTT. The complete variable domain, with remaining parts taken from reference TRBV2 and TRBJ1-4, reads EPEVTQTPSHQVTQMGQEVILRCVPISNHLYFYWYRQILGQKVEFLVSFYNNEISEKSEIFDDQFSVERPDGSNFTLKIRSTKLEDSAMYFCASRVRGGNEKLFFGSGTQLSVL.